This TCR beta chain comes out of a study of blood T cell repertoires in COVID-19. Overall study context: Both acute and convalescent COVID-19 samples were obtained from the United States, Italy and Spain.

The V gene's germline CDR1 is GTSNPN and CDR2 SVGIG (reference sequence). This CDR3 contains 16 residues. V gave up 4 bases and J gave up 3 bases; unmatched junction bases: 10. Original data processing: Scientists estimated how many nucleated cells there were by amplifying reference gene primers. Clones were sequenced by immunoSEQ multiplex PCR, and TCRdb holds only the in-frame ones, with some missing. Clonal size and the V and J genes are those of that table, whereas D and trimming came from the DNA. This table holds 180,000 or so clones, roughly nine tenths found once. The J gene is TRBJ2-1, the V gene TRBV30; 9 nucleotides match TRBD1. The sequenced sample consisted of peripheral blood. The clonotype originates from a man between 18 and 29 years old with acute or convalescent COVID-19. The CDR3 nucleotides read TGTGCCTGGATTCCGGGACAGGGTGAGTTCTACAATGAGCAGTTCTTC. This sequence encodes CAWIPGQGEFYNEQFF.